The T cell receptor (beta chain) described here comes from a study of blood T cell repertoires in COVID-19. Clones were read by immunoSEQ multiplex PCR, and TCRdb kept only the in-frame ones, dropping some. The sample shows more than 200,000 clones, 88% of them seen only once. Germline lookup yields CDR1 MNHEY and CDR2 SVGAGI. Trimming took 0 bases from V and 7 from J, leaving 7 bases between them. The CDR3 covers 14 residues. This receptor was taken from a man between 35 and 55 years old with acute or convalescent COVID-19. What was sequenced was peripheral blood. The chain combines TRBV6-5 with TRBJ1-6, with no clear D. Here the CDR3 reads CASSYSAGNSPLHF. As DNA, the CDR3 is TGTGCCAGCAGTTACTCGGCGGGGAATTCACCCCTCCACTTT.